Described below is a single T cell receptor beta chain sequence and its context. Germline V lookup: CDR1 DFQATT, CDR2 SNEGSKA (reference sequence). Trimming left V 0 bases short and J 8 bases short, with 11 bases between. The CDR3 is 13 residues long. This sample is part of a study of CD8 T cells in Susac syndrome. Random-hexamer reverse transcription was applied to about 0.45 to 1 ug RNA. TCRdb re-called the immunoSEQ multiplex PCR reads with MiXCR, one entry per CDR3 protein. The sample includes 150,000 to 250,000 distinct CDR3 sequences, nearly 95% of them seen just once. The V gene is TRBV20-1, the J gene TRBJ2-1; D ambiguous. The clonotype was recovered from a human donor with multiple sclerosis. Input material: CD4+ T cells from PBMCs. CDR3 bases: TGCAGTGCTAGAGATCGGCAGCTCCATGAGCAGTTCTTC. Translating gives CSARDRQLHEQFF.